This TCR beta chain was sequenced during a study of response to subunit inactivated influenza vaccine. TCRdb analysed the RT-PCR reads with MiXCR anew, one entry per CDR3 protein. The repertoire includes 650,000 to 700,000 distinct CDR3 sequences, about 15% of them detected once, and 9.5% to 13% sits in the top ten. V was clipped by 5 bases and J by 4 bases; unmatched bases: 10. CDR1 is SGHVS and CDR2 is FQNEAQ in the germline V gene. The CDR3 totals 15 residues. The clonotype comes from a man aged 45 to 65 who received an inactivated influenza vaccine. The chain links TRBV7-8 to TRBJ1-1, with TRBD1 matching 7 bases. This sample comprised PBMCs from blood, obtained about 11 days after vaccination. The DNA for the CDR3 is TGTGCCAGCAGCCCAGGGTCTTACAGGGGCACTGAAGCTTTCTTT. Encoded protein: CASSPGSYRGTEAFF.